These 7 T cell receptor beta chains came from one sample sequenced in a study of monozygotic twins with inflammatory bowel disease. From its re-call of the 5' RACE reads, TCRdb lists each CDR3 protein once, without DNA. Its clone listing holds hundreds of thousands of distinct CDR3 sequences. The sequenced material came from blood. The receptors stem from a human donor with ulcerative colitis or Crohn's disease, or a healthy co-twin of an affected twin (not recorded which).

The chain uses TRBV7-6 and TRBJ2-5. The CDR3 runs 13 residues. Germline V lookup: CDR1 SGHVS, CDR2 FNYEAQ. CDR3 protein: CASSSPSKETQYF. The whole variable domain, remainder taken from reference TRBV7-6 and TRBJ2-5, is GAGVSQSPRYKVTKRGQDVALRCDPISGHVSLYWYRQALGQGPEFLTYFNYEAQQDKSGLPNDRFSAERPEGSISTLTIQRTEQRDSAMYRCASSSPSKETQYFGPGTRLLVL.

This chain connects TRBV5-4 to TRBJ1-5; TCRdb's D call of TRBD1 is untestable without DNA. The CDR3 spans 15 residues. In germline, CDR1 is SGHNT, CDR2 YYREEE (reference sequence). CDR3 residues: CASSPGTEANQPQHF.

V gene TRBV7-2 combines with J gene TRBJ2-7; with no DNA, the TCRdb D assignment of TRBD2 cannot be verified. CDR1 is SGHTA, CDR2 FQGNSA, per germline. The CDR3 has 13 residues. This CDR3 is CASSADYNYEQYF.

The chain combines TRBV14 with TRBJ2-1. Germline CDR1 is SGHDN and CDR2 is FVKESK. The CDR3 is made up of 11 amino acids. CDR3 residues: CASSQAFEQFF.

The chain joins TRBV7-2 to TRBJ2-7; the D call from TCRdb, TRBD1, cannot be confirmed without DNA. CDR3 length equals 16 residues. CDR1 and CDR2 from the germline V gene are SGHTA and FQGNSA. This CDR3 is CASSLAPGQGEREQYF.

The chain carries TRBV10-3 and TRBJ2-7. The V gene's germline CDR1 is ENHRY and CDR2 SYGVKD. The CDR3 sequence is 13 residues long. This chain's CDR3 is CAISDPTESEQYF.

The V call is TRBV5-6, the J call TRBJ2-1. The CDR3 has 14 residues. Per germline, CDR1 SGHDT and CDR2 YYEEEE. CDR3 residues: CASSLKIRYHEQFF.